This T cell receptor (beta chain) was sequenced during a study of T cell responses to AZD1222 COVID-19 vaccine. Study observations and caveats: It was only a handful of AZD1222 recipients who were seropositive at baseline. White British donors predominated, females outnumbered males, and clonal diversity was possibly underestimated. Nearly half of spike-specific TCRs reportedly target unmutated variant regions.

Analysis merged second doses at about 4 or about 12 weeks. Clones were sequenced by immunoSEQ multiplex PCR, and TCRdb holds only the in-frame ones, with some missing. The data show about 110,000 clones, with 70% to 90% seen just once and roughly 4.5% held by the top ten. About this clone itself: The antigen is undetermined.

CDR3 length equals 13 residues. CDR1 and CDR2 from the germline V gene are SNHLY and FYNNEI. This sequence was found in an adult who received the AZD1222 COVID-19 vaccine. V is TRBV2 and J is TRBJ1-5; D is unresolved. Sequenced material: peripheral blood, taken 28 days after the second AZD1222 dose. CDR3 sequence: CAGSGYSNQPQHF. The CDR3 DNA reads TGTGCGGGCTCGGGGTATAGCAATCAGCCCCAGCATTTT.